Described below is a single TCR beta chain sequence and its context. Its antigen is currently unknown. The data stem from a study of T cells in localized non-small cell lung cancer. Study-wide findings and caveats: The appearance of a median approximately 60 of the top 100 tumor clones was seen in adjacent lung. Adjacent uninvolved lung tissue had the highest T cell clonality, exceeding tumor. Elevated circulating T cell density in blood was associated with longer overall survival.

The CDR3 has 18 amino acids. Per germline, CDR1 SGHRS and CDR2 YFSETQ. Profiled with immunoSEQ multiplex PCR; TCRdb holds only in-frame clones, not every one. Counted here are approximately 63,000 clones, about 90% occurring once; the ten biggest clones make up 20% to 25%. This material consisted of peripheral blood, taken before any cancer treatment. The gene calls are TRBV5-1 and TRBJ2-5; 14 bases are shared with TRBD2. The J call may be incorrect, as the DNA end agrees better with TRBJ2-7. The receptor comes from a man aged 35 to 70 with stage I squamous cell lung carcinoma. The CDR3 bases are TGCGCCAGCAGCCTGGACGCGGGACTAGCGGGAGTACGGTACGAGCAGTACTTC. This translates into CASSLDAGLAGVRYEQYF.